Sequencing of this T cell receptor (beta chain) was carried out in a study of regulatory T cells in long-lasting Graves disease. Time point here: newly diagnosed GD, antithyroid drugs for less than 3 months. RNA from PBMCs was the source of the TCR library. The table lists this clonotype with many counts. HTBI primers from iRepertoire and Arm-PCR of CDR3 regions yielded the TCR beta libraries. TCRdb re-called the multiplex PCR reads with MiXCR, one entry per CDR3 protein. Of around 500,000 distinct CDR3 sequences listed, approximately 12% were seen once; the top ten hold 10%. Another study also made use of these data, one on T cells in Graves' hyperthyroidism and ophthalmopathy.

This clonotype was sampled from a man aged 25 to 45 with Graves disease. The specimen comprised peripheral blood mononuclear cells (PBMCs), sampled at new diagnosis, from a patient treated with antithyroid drugs.

CDR3 bases: TGCGCCAGCAGCTTGGAAGCAGGGGGCTACGAGCAGTACTTC. Translated: CASSLEAGGYEQYF. The chain carries TRBV5-1 and TRBJ2-7; 7 nucleotides match TRBD1. Trimming cost V 0 bases and J 3 bases; bases outside gene matches: 3. Germline CDR1 is SGHRS and CDR2 is YFSETQ. The CDR3 runs to 14 residues.